This entry lists 12 T cell receptor beta chains sequenced from one sample in a study of T-cell reconstitution after alpha-beta-depleted transplantation in children. Unique molecular identifiers were incorporated during preparation of the TCRbeta library. TCRdb called the PCR reads again in MiXCR, with one record for every CDR3 protein. Of more than 200,000 distinct CDR3 sequences in the sample, roughly a tenth were seen once. The source was PBMCs from the stem cell graft donor, collected from the stem cell graft. The receptors were gathered from a human donor who donated a stem cell graft to a child with SCID.

This clonotype was observed many times. This rearrangement joins TRBV27 to TRBJ2-3, with 8 bases matching TRBD2. This CDR3 region has 15 residues. The V gene end was trimmed by 5 bases and the J gene end by 8 bases; junction bases not matched to a gene: 12. CDR1 and CDR2 (germline): MNHEY, SMNVEV (reference sequence). DNA for the CDR3: TGTGCCAGCAGTGCTCCCCAGCGGGGGATTCTTACGCAGTATTTT. Translation: CASSAPQRGILTQYF.

The sample holds many counts of this clonotype. The chain uses TRBV2 and TRBJ1-2; D not resolved. This CDR3 contains 13 residues. Trimming removed 1 base at V and 7 bases at J, with 10 bases between. The germline gives CDR1 SNHLY, CDR2 FYNNEI. The CDR3 DNA reads as TGTGCCAGCAGTGAAGGGTCCGGGTCTGGCTACACCTTC. This codes for CASSEGSGSGYTF.

J is TRBJ1-2 and V is TRBV5-6, with D unresolved. The CDR3 is made up of 16 amino acids. The V gene lost 4 bases and the J gene lost 3 bases, with 19 bases spanning the gap. From germline, CDR1 is SGHDT and CDR2 YYEEEE. The CDR3 here is CASSGPGPIIDYGYTF. The CDR3 nucleotides read TGTGCCAGCAGCGGACCGGGCCCTATTATTGACTATGGCTACACCTTC.

This clonotype was observed a few times. The V call is TRBV7-2, the J call TRBJ2-1, with D perhaps TRBD2 (6 bases). CDR3 length equals 13 residues. CDR1 is SGHTA and CDR2 is FQGNSA in the germline V gene. Trimming cost V 3 bases and J 14 bases, with 17 bases left between them. The CDR3 here is CASSLAGGTEEFF. In DNA, the CDR3 is TGTGCCAGCAGCTTGGCCGGAGGGACGGAGGAGTTCTTC.

In its sample, this clonotype was seen many times. CDR3: CASSLRGDPLNTEAFF. Here the CDR3 DNA reads TGTGCCAGCAGCCTCAGGGGCGACCCCCTGAACACTGAAGCTTTCTTT. The chain joins TRBV5-5 to TRBJ1-1; TRBD1 is a possible D gene (6 bases). Germline V gene sequence: CDR1 SGHKS, CDR2 YYEKEE (reference sequence). The CDR3 is 16 residues long. Trimming removed 4 bases at V and 0 bases at J, with 16 bases between.

The CDR3 DNA sequence: TGCAGTGCTCTACGGGGGAGCACTGAAGCTTTCTTT. Its translation is CSALRGSTEAFF. The chain has TRBV20-1 and TRBJ1-1; tentative D call: TRBD1 (5 bases). This CDR3 is 12 amino acids long. V gave up 5 bases and J gave up 4 bases, with 11 bases separating them. The germline CDR1 and CDR2 sequences are DFQATT and SNEGSKA (reference sequence).

This clonotype was seen at least ten times. V is TRBV20-1 and J is TRBJ1-2; no clear D. The ends were cut back, 3 bases at V and 7 bases at J, with 15 bases in the middle. The CDR3 sequence is 13 residues long. Per germline, CDR1 DFQATT and CDR2 SNEGSKA (reference sequence). CDR3 DNA sequence: TGCAGTGCTAGTAACGGCGGGAACGCTGGCTACACCTTC. As protein: CSASNGGNAGYTF.

This clonotype was observed many times. J is TRBJ1-6 and V is TRBV5-1; D is ambiguous. Trimming stripped 0 bases from V and 6 bases from J, with 13 bases between. Germline loops: CDR1 SGHRS, CDR2 YFSETQ. This CDR3 spans 16 amino acids. CDR3 bases: TGCGCCAGCAGCTTGGCCGGAGATAGCTTTAATTCACCCCTCCACTTT. This gives the protein CASSLAGDSFNSPLHF.

This clonotype was seen repeatedly, ten times or more. The rearrangement links TRBV6-5 to TRBJ1-6, with no clear D. Germline CDR1 is MNHEY and CDR2 is SVGAGI. The CDR3 consists of 15 residues. The V end was cut by 2 bases, the J end by 0 bases, with 5 bases between. The CDR3 loop is CASSYESSYNSPLHF. CDR3 sequence (DNA): TGTGCCAGCAGTTACGAGAGCTCCTATAATTCACCCCTCCACTTT.

This clonotype was seen many times. V usage is TRBV20-1 and J usage is TRBJ2-2; 8 bases fit TRBD1. This CDR3 has 13 amino acids. The V and J ends lost 2 bases and 6 bases, in that order; junction bases with no gene match: 2. The germline V gene has CDR1 DFQATT and CDR2 SNEGSKA (reference sequence). The CDR3 nucleotides read TGCAGTGCTAGAACGACAGGGGCCGGGGAGCTGTTTTTT. This sequence encodes CSARTTGAGELFF.

In this sample, this clonotype turned up many times. The rearrangement links TRBV20-1 to TRBJ2-3; D not certain. From germline, CDR1 is DFQATT and CDR2 SNEGSKA (reference sequence). V dropped 0 bases and J dropped 4 bases, with 11 bases sitting between them. The CDR3 contains 14 residues. The DNA of the CDR3 is TGCAGTGCTAGAGATAGTAGGGTGTCAGATACGCAGTATTTT. Protein sequence: CSARDSRVSDTQYF.

Ten or more counts support this clonotype. The V call is TRBV11-2, the J call TRBJ2-3, with 9 bases lining up with TRBD2. The CDR3 is 17 amino acids. The trim removed 3 bases at V and 4 bases at J, leaving 11 bases unmatched. CDR1 and CDR2 (germline): SGHAT, FQNNGV. This CDR3 is CASSFRSAGGLPDTQYF. CDR3 in DNA: TGTGCCAGCAGCTTCAGGTCGGCGGGGGGGTTGCCAGATACGCAGTATTTT.